The sample holds a few counts of the clone carrying this T cell receptor (beta chain). Its specificity is unknown. The data were obtained in a study of CD8 T cells in ankylosing spondylitis. General study points: A motif in TCR beta, a set of eight highly homologous variants, appeared characteristic of ankylosing spondylitis blood.

V shed 1 base and J shed 1 base, with 4 bases lying between them. The CDR3 is 13 residues long. Germline CDR1 LNHDA, CDR2 SQIVND (reference sequence). TCRdb reprocessed the 5' RACE reads via MiXCR and lists one record per CDR3 protein. The sample shows about 450,000 distinct CDR3 sequences, roughly a quarter of them seen only once. Sequenced: blood, either unsorted or a sorted T cell fraction (not recorded which). This receptor was obtained from a male donor with ankylosing spondylitis. The chain uses TRBV19 and TRBJ2-5; no reliable D call. The CDR3 sequence is CASSIVPQETQYF. The DNA for the CDR3 is TGTGCCAGTAGTATAGTTCCCCAAGAGACCCAGTACTTC.